The clone carrying this T cell receptor beta chain was found a few times. This study enrolled people aged roughly 18 to 89 from approximately 24 US geographic areas. Participants' own reports of clinical history determined their cohort assignment. The data belong to a study of blood T cell repertoires in COVID-19. Overall study: PBMCs, B-cell-depleted T cells, or T cells provided the cDNA or gDNA that made up the material.

This CDR3 has 18 residues. V lost 3 bases and J lost 0; bases outside the gene matches: 6. Germline loops: CDR1 LNHDA, CDR2 SQIVND (reference sequence). TCRdb's copy holds only in-frame clones and misses some; the assay was immunoSEQ multiplex PCR. The sample consists of 250,000 to 350,000 clones, about 87% of them appearing once. This TCR was recovered from a woman aged 50 to 65 who had recovered from COVID-19. The genes are TRBV19 and TRBJ1-4; 11 nucleotides line up with TRBD1. Input material: PBMCs or T cells enriched from blood (not recorded which). The CDR3 is CASSIWTGGFSTNEKLFF. As DNA, the CDR3 is TGTGCCAGTAGTATTTGGACAGGGGGCTTCTCAACTAATGAAAAACTGTTTTTT.